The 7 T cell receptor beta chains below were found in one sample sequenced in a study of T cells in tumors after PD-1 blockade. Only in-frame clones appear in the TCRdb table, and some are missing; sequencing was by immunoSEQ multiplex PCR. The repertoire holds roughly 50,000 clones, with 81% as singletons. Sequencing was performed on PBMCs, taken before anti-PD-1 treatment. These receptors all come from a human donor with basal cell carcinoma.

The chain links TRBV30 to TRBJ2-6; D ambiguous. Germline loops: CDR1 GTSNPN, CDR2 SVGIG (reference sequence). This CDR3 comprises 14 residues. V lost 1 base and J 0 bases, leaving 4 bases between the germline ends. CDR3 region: CAWSAVSGANVLTF. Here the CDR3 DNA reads TGTGCCTGGAGTGCCGTCTCTGGGGCCAACGTCCTGACTTTC. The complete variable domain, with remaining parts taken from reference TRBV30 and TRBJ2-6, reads SQTIHQWPATLVQPVGSPLSLECTVEGTSNPNLYWYRQAAGRGLQLLFYSVGIGQISSEVPQNLSASRPQDRQFILSSKKLLLSDSGFYLCAWSAVSGANVLTFGAGSRLTVL.

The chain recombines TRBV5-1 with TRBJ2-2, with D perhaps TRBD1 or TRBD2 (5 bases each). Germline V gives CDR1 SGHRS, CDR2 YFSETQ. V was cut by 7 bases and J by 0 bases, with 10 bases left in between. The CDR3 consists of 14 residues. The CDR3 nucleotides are TGCGCCAGCTCGCCGGGGCCGAACACCGGGGAGCTGTTTTTT. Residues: CASSPGPNTGELFF.

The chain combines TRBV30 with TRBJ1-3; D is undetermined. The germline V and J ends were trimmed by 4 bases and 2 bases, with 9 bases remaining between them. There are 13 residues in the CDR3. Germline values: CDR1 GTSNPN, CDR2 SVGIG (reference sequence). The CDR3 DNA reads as TGTGCCTGGAAGCCGGGGACTGGAAACACCATATATTTT. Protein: CAWKPGTGNTIYF.

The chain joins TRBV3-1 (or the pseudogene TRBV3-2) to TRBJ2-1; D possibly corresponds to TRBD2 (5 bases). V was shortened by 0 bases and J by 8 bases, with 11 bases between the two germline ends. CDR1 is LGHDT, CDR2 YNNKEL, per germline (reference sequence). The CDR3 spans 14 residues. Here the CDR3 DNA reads TGTGCCAGCAGCCAAGATGCAGCGAGGGATGAGCAGTTCTTC. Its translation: CASSQDAARDEQFF.

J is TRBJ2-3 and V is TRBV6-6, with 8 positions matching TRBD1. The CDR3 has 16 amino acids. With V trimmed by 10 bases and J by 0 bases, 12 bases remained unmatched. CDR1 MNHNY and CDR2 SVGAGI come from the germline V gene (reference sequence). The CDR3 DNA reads TGTGCCACCCCGAAGGACAGGGCAATGAGCACAGATACGCAGTATTTT. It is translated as CATPKDRAMSTDTQYF.

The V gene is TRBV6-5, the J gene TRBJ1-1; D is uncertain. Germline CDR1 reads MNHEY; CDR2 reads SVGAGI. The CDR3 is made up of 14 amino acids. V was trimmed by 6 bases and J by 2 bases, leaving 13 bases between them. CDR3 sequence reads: CASRSPGENTEAFF. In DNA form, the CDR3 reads TGTGCCAGCAGATCCCCGGGAGAAAACACTGAAGCTTTCTTT.

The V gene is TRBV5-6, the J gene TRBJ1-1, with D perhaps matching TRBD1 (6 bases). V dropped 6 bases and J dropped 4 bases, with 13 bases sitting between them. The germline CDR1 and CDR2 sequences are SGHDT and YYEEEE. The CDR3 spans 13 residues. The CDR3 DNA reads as TGTGCCAGCAAGGCACAGGGAGTCACTGAAGCTTTCTTT. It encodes CASKAQGVTEAFF.